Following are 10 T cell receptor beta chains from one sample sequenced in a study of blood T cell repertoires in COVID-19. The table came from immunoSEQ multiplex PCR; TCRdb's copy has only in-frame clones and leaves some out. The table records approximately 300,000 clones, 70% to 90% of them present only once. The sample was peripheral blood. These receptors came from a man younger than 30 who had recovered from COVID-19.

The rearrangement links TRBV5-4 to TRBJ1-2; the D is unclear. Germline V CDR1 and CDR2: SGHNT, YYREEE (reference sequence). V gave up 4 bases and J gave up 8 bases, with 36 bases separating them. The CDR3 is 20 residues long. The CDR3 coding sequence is TGTGCCAGCAGCCTGGACCTACCCGGGGTCTACACCGCTACAGCGAACGGCTACACCTTC. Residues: CASSLDLPGVYTATANGYTF.

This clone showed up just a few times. CDR3: CASSAGLAGGGEQYF. CDR3 DNA: TGTGCCAGCAGCGCGGGACTAGCGGGAGGAGGCGAGCAGTACTTC. The genes are TRBV7-6 and TRBJ2-7; 15 nucleotides line up with TRBD2. The ends lost 5 bases at V and 6 bases at J; junction bases unmatched: 5. The CDR3 runs 15 residues. Germline V gene sequence: CDR1 SGHVS, CDR2 FNYEAQ.

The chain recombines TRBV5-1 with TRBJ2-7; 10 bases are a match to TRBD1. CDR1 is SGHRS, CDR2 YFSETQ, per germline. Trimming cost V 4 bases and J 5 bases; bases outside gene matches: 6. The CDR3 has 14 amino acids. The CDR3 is CASSQTGTGDEQYF. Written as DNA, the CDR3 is TGCGCCAGCAGCCAGACCGGGACAGGGGACGAGCAGTACTTC. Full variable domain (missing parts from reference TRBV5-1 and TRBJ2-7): KAGVTQTPRYLIKTRGQQVTLSCSPISGHRSVSWYQQTPGQGLQFLFEYFSETQRNKGNFPGRFSGRQFSNSRSEMNVSTLELGDSALYLCASSQTGTGDEQYFGPGTRLTVT.

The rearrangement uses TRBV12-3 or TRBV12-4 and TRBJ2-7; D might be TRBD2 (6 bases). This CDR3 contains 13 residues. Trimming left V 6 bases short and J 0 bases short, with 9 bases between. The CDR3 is CASSGGSSYEQYF. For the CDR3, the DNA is TGTGCCAGCAGCGGAGGGAGCTCCTACGAGCAGTACTTC.

The CDR3 loop is CASRPGLVAYEQYF. The CDR3 DNA reads TGTGCCAGCAGGCCGGGACTAGTCGCCTACGAGCAGTACTTC. This chain connects TRBV2 to TRBJ2-7, with 8 nucleotides matching TRBD2. From germline, CDR1 is SNHLY and CDR2 FYNNEI. The trim removed 6 bases at V and 2 bases at J, leaving 6 bases unmatched. The CDR3 covers 14 residues.

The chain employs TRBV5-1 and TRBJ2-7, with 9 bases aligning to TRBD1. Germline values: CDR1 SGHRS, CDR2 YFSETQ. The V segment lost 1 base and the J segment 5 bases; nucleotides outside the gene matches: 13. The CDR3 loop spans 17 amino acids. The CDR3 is CASSLIGPGQGSDEQYF. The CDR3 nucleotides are TGCGCCAGCAGCTTGATCGGGCCGGGACAGGGTAGCGACGAGCAGTACTTC.

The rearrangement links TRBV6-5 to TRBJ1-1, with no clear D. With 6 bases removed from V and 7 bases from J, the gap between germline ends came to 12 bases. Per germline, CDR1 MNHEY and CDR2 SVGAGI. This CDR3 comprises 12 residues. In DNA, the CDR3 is TGTGCCAGCAGCCCGGGGTACAATGAAGCTTTCTTT. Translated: CASSPGYNEAFF.

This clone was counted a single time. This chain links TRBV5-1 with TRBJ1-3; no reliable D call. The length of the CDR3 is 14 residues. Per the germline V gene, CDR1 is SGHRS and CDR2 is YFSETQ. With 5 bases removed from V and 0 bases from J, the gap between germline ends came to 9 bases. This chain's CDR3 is CASSGGPSGNTIYF. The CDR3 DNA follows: TGCGCCAGCAGTGGAGGACCCTCTGGAAACACCATATATTTT.

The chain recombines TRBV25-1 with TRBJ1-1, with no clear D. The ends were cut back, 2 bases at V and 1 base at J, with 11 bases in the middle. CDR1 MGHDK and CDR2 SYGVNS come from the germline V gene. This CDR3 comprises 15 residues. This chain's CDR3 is CASSELSGANTEAFF. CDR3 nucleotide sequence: TGTGCCAGCAGTGAACTCTCGGGAGCGAACACTGAAGCTTTCTTT.

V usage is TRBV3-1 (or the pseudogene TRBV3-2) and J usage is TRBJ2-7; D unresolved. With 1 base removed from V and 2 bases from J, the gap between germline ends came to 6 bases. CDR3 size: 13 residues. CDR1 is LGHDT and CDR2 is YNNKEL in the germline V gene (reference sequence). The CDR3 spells CASSQGSPYEQYF. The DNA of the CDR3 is TGTGCCAGCAGCCAAGGTAGCCCCTACGAGCAGTACTTC.